A selection of T cell receptor beta chains follows, all from one sample in a study of cytomegalovirus exposure and HLA in healthy donors. TCRdb keeps only in-frame clones here, not all; method: immunoSEQ multiplex PCR. The sample lists about 85,000 clones, about four fifths seen once, with roughly 30% in the top ten. The specimen was PBMCs. These receptors originate from a man aged 50 to 59 in good health and CMV-seropositive. CDR3s include the opening cysteine and the closing phenylalanine or tryptophan. A D gene is named only where the DNA matches it firmly. Clone sizes are given selectively: once, few, many, or a class where the clone is expanded.

TRBV29-1	.	once	TRBJ2-5	CSVARDTQETQYF	TGCAGCGTTGCCCGGGACACCCAAGAGACCCAGTACTTC
TRBV19	.	few	TRBJ1-5	CASNAGWGDLNSNQPQHF	TGTGCCAGTAATGCCGGGTGGGGGGACCTAAATAGCAATCAGCCCCAGCATTTT
TRBV7-2	.	.	TRBJ2-5	CASIKTGAQETQYF	TGTGCCAGCATCAAGACAGGAGCCCAAGAGACCCAGTACTTC
TRBV5-8	.	.	TRBJ1-1	CASSLSRVGGTEAFF	TGTGCCAGCAGCTTGTCTAGGGTAGGGGGCACTGAAGCTTTCTTT
TRBV28	.	.	TRBJ1-1	CASSTQDSTEAFF	TGTGCCAGCAGTACCCAGGACAGCACTGAAGCTTTCTTT
TRBV11-1	TRBD2	.	TRBJ2-5	CASSSSTSSKETQYF	TGTGCCAGCAGCTCCTCGACTAGCTCTAAGGAGACCCAGTACTTC
TRBV21-1	.	few	TRBJ2-3	CASSDRGPGDVGYRTDTQYF	TGTGCCAGCAGCGACCGGGGTCCTGGCGATGTAGGCTACCGCACAGATACGCAGTATTTT
TRBV4-1	.	few	TRBJ1-2	CASSLGPGPGGGYTF	TGCGCCAGCAGCCTGGGGCCAGGGCCTGGGGGGGGCTACACCTTC
TRBV5-6	TRBD1	.	TRBJ1-6	CASSFRDSRSPLHF	TGTGCCAGCAGCTTCCGGGACAGTCGTTCACCCCTCCACTTT
TRBV30	TRBD1	.	TRBJ2-7	CAWTDRDYEQYF	TGTGCCTGGACCGACAGGGACTACGAGCAGTACTTC
TRBV9	.	.	TRBJ1-1	CASSPRFEAFF	TGTGCCAGCAGCCCTCGGTTTGAAGCTTTCTTT
TRBV14	TRBD1	once	TRBJ1-3	CASSLYRGPGNTIYF	TGTGCCAGCAGCCTATACAGGGGGCCTGGAAACACCATATATTTT
TRBV12-5	.	.	TRBJ1-1	CASALTVNTEAFF	TGTGCTAGTGCTCTGACAGTGAACACTGAAGCTTTCTTT
TRBV6-5	.	.	TRBJ1-5	CASSYGQNQPQHF	TGTGCCAGCAGTTACGGACAGAATCAGCCCCAGCATTTT
TRBV9	TRBD2	.	TRBJ2-1	CASSALGLADNEQFF	TGTGCCAGCAGCGCTTTAGGACTAGCGGACAATGAGCAGTTCTTC
TRBV6-5	.	.	TRBJ1-3	CASTRREHTIYF	TGTGCCAGCACCAGAAGGGAGCACACCATATATTTT
TRBV6-5	TRBD2	.	TRBJ2-5	CASSYGGEWETQYF	TGTGCCAGCAGTTACGGGGGGGAGTGGGAGACCCAGTACTTC
TRBV5-5	.	.	TRBJ2-7	CASSSTVYEQYF	TGTGCCAGCAGCTCGACAGTATACGAGCAGTACTTC
TRBV6-1	TRBD2	few	TRBJ2-3	CALGRGTDTQYF	TGTGCGCTCGGGAGGGGCACAGATACGCAGTATTTT
TRBV6-5	TRBD1	.	TRBJ2-1	CASSPRPGGGQFF	TGTGCCAGCAGCCCGCGCCCAGGGGGCGGGCAGTTCTTC
TRBV7-3	TRBD1	.	TRBJ2-1	CASSQGAYNEQFF	TGTGCCAGCAGTCAGGGGGCCTACAATGAGCAGTTCTTC
TRBV5-6	.	once	TRBJ1-4	CASSRIRAGLKATNEKLFF	TGTGCCAGCAGCCGCATAAGGGCGGGACTTAAGGCGACTAATGAAAAACTGTTTTTT
TRBV27	TRBD1	.	TRBJ1-5	CASSLAGGYSNQPQHF	TGTGCCAGCAGTTTGGCAGGGGGATATAGCAATCAGCCCCAGCATTTT
TRBV30	TRBD1	.	TRBJ1-2	CAWNKGADYGYTF	TGTGCCTGGAACAAGGGGGCCGACTATGGCTACACCTTC
TRBV29-1	.	few	TRBJ2-7	CSVLRDGASYEQYF	TGCAGCGTCCTCCGCGATGGGGCTTCCTACGAGCAGTACTTC
TRBV18	TRBD2	.	TRBJ2-1	CASSLPGLATPQQFF	TGTGCCAGCTCACTCCCGGGACTAGCGACACCTCAGCAGTTCTTC
TRBV7-2	TRBD2	.	TRBJ2-3	CASSGSGTSGLTQYF	TGTGCCAGCAGCGGTAGTGGGACTAGCGGGCTCACGCAGTATTTT
TRBV27	TRBD2	.	TRBJ2-1	CASSFFASGRAYNEQFF	TGTGCCAGCAGTTTTTTTGCTAGCGGGAGGGCCTACAATGAGCAGTTCTTC
TRBV10-1	.	.	TRBJ1-1	CASSEGRENTEAFF	TGCGCCAGCAGTGAGGGACGGGAGAACACTGAAGCTTTCTTT
TRBV7-9	.	.	TRBJ1-2	CASSLVLAGGYGYTF	TGTGCCAGCAGCTTAGTCCTAGCGGGGGGCTATGGCTACACCTTC
TRBV5-1	TRBD2	once	TRBJ2-1	CASSRLAGADEQFF	TGCGCCAGCAGCCGACTAGCGGGGGCCGATGAGCAGTTCTTC
TRBV25-1	TRBD1	.	TRBJ1-2	CASSEAGQALPGGYTF	TGTGCCAGCAGTGAAGCGGGACAGGCCTTACCCGGTGGCTACACCTTC
TRBV4-2	TRBD2	.	TRBJ2-5	CASSQIFGGSYEETQYF	TGTGCCAGCAGCCAAATTTTCGGCGGGAGTTATGAAGAGACCCAGTACTTC
TRBV7-7	.	.	TRBJ2-2	CASSLGVTGTGELFF	TGTGCTAGCAGCTTAGGGGTGACAGGCACCGGGGAGCTGTTTTTT
TRBV29-1	TRBD2	.	TRBJ2-1	CSVLLADPYNEQFF	TGCAGCGTCTTACTAGCGGACCCCTACAATGAGCAGTTCTTC
TRBV6-5	.	few	TRBJ1-1	CASSRTGTEAFF	TGTGCCAGCAGTAGGACGGGAACTGAAGCTTTCTTT
TRBV7-9	.	.	TRBJ1-2	CASSPGQTNYGYTF	TGTGCCAGCAGCCCCGGACAGACGAACTATGGCTACACCTTC
TRBV19	.	once	TRBJ2-2	CASSIGVDTVNTGELFF	TGTGCCAGTAGTATAGGGGTGGACACAGTCAACACCGGGGAGCTGTTTTTT
TRBV6-5	TRBD1	.	TRBJ2-5	CASRFTGEETQYF	TGTGCCAGCAGATTCACAGGGGAAGAGACCCAGTACTTC
TRBV30	.	.	TRBJ1-1	CAWSPDAGGAEAFF	TGTGCCTGGAGTCCAGATGCCGGGGGGGCGGAAGCTTTCTTT
TRBV7-7	TRBD1	.	TRBJ1-4	CASSQGVDEKLFF	TGTGCTAGCAGCCAGGGGGTGGATGAAAAACTGTTTTTT
TRBV5-4	.	.	TRBJ2-1	CATTQEIDRHNEQFF	TGTGCCACCACGCAGGAGATAGACAGACACAATGAGCAGTTCTTC
TRBV6-1	TRBD1	.	TRBJ2-5	CASSPWTGGQETQYF	TGTGCCAGCAGTCCTTGGACAGGGGGACAAGAGACCCAGTACTTC
TRBV7-2	TRBD2	once	TRBJ2-7	CASSPTLAGAVYEQYF	TGTGCCAGCAGCCCAACTCTAGCGGGAGCAGTATACGAGCAGTACTTC
TRBV4-1	.	.	TRBJ2-5	CASSHLRDTQETQYF	TGCGCCAGCAGCCATCTTCGGGACACTCAAGAGACCCAGTACTTC
TRBV7-2	.	.	TRBJ1-6	CASSLDRLPFHF	TGTGCCAGCAGCCTAGACAGGCTCCCCTTCCACTTT
TRBV4-1	TRBD2	.	TRBJ2-3	CASSQDRASGDTQYF	TGCGCCAGCAGCCAAGATAGGGCTAGCGGAGATACGCAGTATTTT
TRBV5-1	TRBD2	.	TRBJ2-3	CASSLVGGWQSTDTQYF	TGCGCCAGCAGCTTGGTGGGGGGGTGGCAGAGCACAGATACGCAGTATTTT